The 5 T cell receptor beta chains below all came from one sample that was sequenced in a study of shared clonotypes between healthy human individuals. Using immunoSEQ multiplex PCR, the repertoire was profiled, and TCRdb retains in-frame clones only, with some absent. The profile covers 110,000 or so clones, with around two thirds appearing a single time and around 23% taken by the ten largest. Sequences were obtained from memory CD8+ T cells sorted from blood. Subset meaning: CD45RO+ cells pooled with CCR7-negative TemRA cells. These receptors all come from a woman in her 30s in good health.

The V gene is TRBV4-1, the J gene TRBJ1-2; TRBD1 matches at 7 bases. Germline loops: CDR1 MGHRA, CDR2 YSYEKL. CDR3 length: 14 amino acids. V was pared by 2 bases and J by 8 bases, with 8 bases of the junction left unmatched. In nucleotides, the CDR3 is TGCGCCAGCAGCCAATGGCGGCAGGGGGGCGGCTACACCTTC. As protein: CASSQWRQGGGYTF.

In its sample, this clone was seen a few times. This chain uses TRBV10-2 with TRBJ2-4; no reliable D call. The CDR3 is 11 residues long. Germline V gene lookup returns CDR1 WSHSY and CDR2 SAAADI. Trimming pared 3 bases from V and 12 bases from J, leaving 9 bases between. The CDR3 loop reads CASSDVLSQYF. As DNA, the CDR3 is TGCGCCAGCAGTGACGTACTGAGTCAGTACTTC.

The CDR3 region is CASSDGELNEQFF. DNA of the CDR3: TGTGCCAGCAGTGATGGGGAACTCAATGAGCAGTTCTTC. This sequence joins TRBV6-4 and TRBJ2-1; D is ambiguous. Germline CDR1 reads MRHNA; CDR2 reads SNTAGT. CDR3 length: 13 residues. V was shortened by 3 bases and J by 6 bases, with 9 bases between the two germline ends.

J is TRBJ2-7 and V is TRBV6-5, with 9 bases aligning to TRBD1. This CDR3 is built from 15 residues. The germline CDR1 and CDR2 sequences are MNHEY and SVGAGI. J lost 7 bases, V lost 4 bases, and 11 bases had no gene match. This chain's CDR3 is CASSSPSDRGWEQYF. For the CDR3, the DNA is TGTGCCAGCAGTTCCCCCTCGGACAGGGGCTGGGAGCAGTACTTC.

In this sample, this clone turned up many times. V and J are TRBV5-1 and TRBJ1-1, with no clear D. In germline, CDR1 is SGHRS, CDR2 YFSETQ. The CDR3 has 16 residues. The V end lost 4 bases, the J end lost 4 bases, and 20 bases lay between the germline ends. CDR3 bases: TGCGCCAGCAGCGCCCTGCAACTCGGGGTGGGCACTGAAGCTTTCTTT. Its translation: CASSALQLGVGTEAFF.